A selection of T cell receptor beta chains follows, all from one sample in a study of breast tumors, draining lymph nodes, adjacent tissues. TCRdb ran MiXCR on the multiplex PCR reads and lists one entry per CDR3 protein. The table has approximately 280,000 distinct CDR3 sequences, 30% seen once. The specimen sequenced was axillary lymph node tissue. The origin of the receptors is a female donor with breast cancer. Some clones in this sample may be carry-over from other donors' samples. The CDR3 runs from the conserved cysteine through the conserved F or W. D genes are given only for firm matches. Expanded clones get a size class; other rows say once, few or many, or leave the size out.

cdr3_nt,cdr3_aa,clone_size,j_call,d_call,v_call
TGTGCCAGCAGCTTAGTCTCGGGGGGCTCTGGAAACACCATATATTTT,CASSLVSGGSGNTIYF,many,TRBJ1-3,.,TRBV7-2
TGTGCCAGCAGTTCTCTGTCTAGCGGGAGTTCAGATACGCAGTATTTT,CASSSLSSGSSDTQYF,once,TRBJ2-3,TRBD2,TRBV2
TGTGCCGCGGGGCGCGGGAAAGAGACCCAGTACTTC,CAAGRGKETQYF,few,TRBJ2-5,.,TRBV6-1
TGTGCCACCAAGAGGCGAGATATAGCGGGAAGGACAGAGGCGCAGTTTTTT,CATKRRDIAGRTEAQFF,.,TRBJ2-3,TRBD2,TRBV15
TGCGCCAGCAGCTTGGATGCGGGGTCTGCCAAAAACATTCAGTACTTC,CASSLDAGSAKNIQYF,few,TRBJ2-4,.,TRBV5-1
TGTGCCTGGAGTCTGGGCTTGGCAACTAATGAAAAACTGTTTTTT,CAWSLGLATNEKLFF,.,TRBJ1-4,.,TRBV30
TGTGCCAGCAGCTTGGGGTCTTTTGCAACTAATGAAAAACTGTTTTTT,CASSLGSFATNEKLFF,many,TRBJ1-4,.,TRBV5-5
TGTGCCAGCCGTTTGAACGGGGGACAAAGGATGTATGAGCAGTTCTTC,CASRLNGGQRMYEQFF,many,TRBJ2-1,.,TRBV19
TGCAGCGTTGTAGGGGGAGGCAACTATGGCTACACCTTC,CSVVGGGNYGYTF,many,TRBJ1-2,.,TRBV29-1
TGTGCCACCAGTGGTAGGGACACAGATACGCAGTATTTT,CATSGRDTDTQYF,.,TRBJ2-3,.,TRBV24-1
TGCGCCAGCAGCTACTCCACAGGGGACCGTTCACCCCTCCACTTT,CASSYSTGDRSPLHF,.,TRBJ1-6,TRBD1,TRBV10-1
TGTGCCAGCACCAAACCAGGGACAGGGTTCTACGAGCAGTACTTC,CASTKPGTGFYEQYF,many,TRBJ2-7,TRBD1,TRBV7-8
TGTGCCAGCAGAGACCAGGTAGCGGGATCCTCCTACGAGCAGTACTTC,CASRDQVAGSSYEQYF,many,TRBJ2-7,TRBD2,TRBV2
TGTGCCAGCAGGACGGGAGGCTCCTACAATGAGCAGTTCTTC,CASRTGGSYNEQFF,many,TRBJ2-1,TRBD2,TRBV12-3/TRBV12-4
TGTGCCAGCAGTTTAGGTGGGGGGCCCAACATATACGAGCAGTACTTC,CASSLGGGPNIYEQYF,.,TRBJ2-7,.,TRBV27
TGTGCCAGCCGCGTCCGGGGGGGGGGCCTAGAGACCCAGTACTTC,CASRVRGGGLETQYF,many,TRBJ2-5,TRBD2,TRBV7-2
TGTGCCAGCAGGGAAAACTCAAAAGAGACCCAGTACTTC,CASRENSKETQYF,many,TRBJ2-5,.,TRBV25-1
TGCAGTGCCTATACAGGGGATGAGCAGTTCTTC,CSAYTGDEQFF,many,TRBJ2-1,TRBD1,TRBV20-1
TGTGCCAGCAGCTCCCGGGGGACCTATGGCTTCACCTTC,CASSSRGTYGFTF,.,TRBJ1-2,.,TRBV5-8
TGCGCCAGCAGGTCGGGACCGGGACAGGGTATGACAGGGTATGATTTT,CASRSGPGQGMTGYDF,many,TRBJ2-3,TRBD1,TRBV5-1
TGTGCCAGCAGCTTTGGGGGATCCACCGGGGGGCTGTTTTTT,CASSFGGSTGGLFF,.,TRBJ2-2,.,TRBV5-8
TGCAGTGCTAGAGATTGGGCCTACAATGAGCAGTTCTTC,CSARDWAYNEQFF,.,TRBJ2-1,.,TRBV20-1